These T cell receptor beta chains were read from a single sample in a study of OX40 agonist ivuxolimab in advanced cancers. Clones were read by immunoSEQ multiplex PCR, and TCRdb kept only the in-frame ones, dropping some. Of around 26,000 clones detected, roughly 76% appear once; the ten largest clones hold approximately 14%. Sequences were derived from CD4+ or CD8+ T cells sorted from blood, sampled in a trial of the OX40 agonist ivuxolimab. The receptors were gathered from an adult with an advanced solid tumor such as melanoma, head and neck, liver or kidney cancer. Each CDR3 is given with its conserved first and last residue. A D gene is named only where the DNA matches it firmly. Clone size is not always given. Where it is, it says once, few, many or a class for expanded clones.

TRBJ2-3	TRBV7-9	NA	NA	TGTGCCAGCAGGGACACGGCGGCAAGTGATACGCAGTATTTT	CASRDTAASDTQYF
TRBJ1-2	TRBV5-1	NA	NA	TGCGCCAGCAGCTTGGGCGATTCCTCAGGGGCCCGATCCCACTATGGCTACACCTTC	CASSLGDSSGARSHYGYTF
TRBJ2-3	TRBV5-4	NA	TRBD2	TGTGCCAGCAGTTCCAGAGCGGGGGGGGAGTTGGGCACAGATACGCAGTATTTT	CASSSRAGGELGTDTQYF
TRBJ2-3	TRBV30	NA	TRBD2	TGTGCCTGGAGTTACCGGGACTACAGAGTAGATACGCAGTATTTT	CAWSYRDYRVDTQYF
TRBJ1-2	TRBV18	once	NA	TGTGCCAGCTCACCACCAGGTTTCGATGGCTACACCTTC	CASSPPGFDGYTF
TRBJ1-5	TRBV6-1	few	NA	TGTGCCAGCAGCCCCGACAGGACGGCGTATCAGCCCCAGCATTTT	CASSPDRTAYQPQHF
TRBJ2-1	TRBV12-5	NA	NA	TGTGCTAGTGGTTTGTCAGTAGGATACAATGAGCAGTTCTTC	CASGLSVGYNEQFF
TRBJ1-1	TRBV18	NA	NA	TGTGCCAGCTCACCCCTAGGGGCAGGGACTGAAGCTTTCTTT	CASSPLGAGTEAFF
TRBJ2-7	TRBV6-4	NA	NA	TGTGCCAGCAGTGGAGGAACCGGGGTTAGCTCCTACGAGCAGTACTTC	CASSGGTGVSSYEQYF
TRBJ1-2	TRBV7-2	NA	NA	TGTGCCAGCAGCTTGGGACGAGGGGAAGGCTACACCTTC	CASSLGRGEGYTF
TRBJ2-7	TRBV6-1	NA	NA	TGTGCCAGCAGTGAATACAGGGAGTCCCCCTACGAGCAGTACTTC	CASSEYRESPYEQYF
TRBJ2-7	TRBV19	NA	NA	TGTGCCAGTAGTATGAGTTTCCTACCGTCCTACGAGCAGTACTTC	CASSMSFLPSYEQYF
TRBJ2-2	TRBV11-2	few	NA	TGTGCCAGCAGCTTATTAGGCGGTCAACCCGCAATGGCCGGGGAGCTGTTTTTT	CASSLLGGQPAMAGELFF
TRBJ2-3	TRBV9	NA	NA	TGTGCCAGCAGCGTAGCAGGGCTAGGGGCAGATACGCAGTATTTT	CASSVAGLGADTQYF
TRBJ2-5	TRBV11-2	NA	NA	TGTGCCAGCAGCTTAGGTTCGAGGCTCCAAGAGACCCAGTACTTC	CASSLGSRLQETQYF
TRBJ2-3	TRBV2	NA	TRBD2	TGTGCCAGCAGAACTAGCGGGGGGGCAGATACGCAGTATTTT	CASRTSGGADTQYF
TRBJ1-1	TRBV7-2	few	NA	TGTGCCAGCAGCTTGTACAGTGGGGGGTGGACTGAAGCTTTCTTT	CASSLYSGGWTEAFF
TRBJ2-4	TRBV12-5	NA	NA	TGTGCTAGTGGTAACACCGAACAGGGTTTAGCCAAAAACATTCAGTACTTC	CASGNTEQGLAKNIQYF
TRBJ2-2	TRBV7-9	once	NA	TGTGCCAGCAGCTTAGCAAGAGCGGCCACCGGGGAGCTGTTTTTT	CASSLARAATGELFF
TRBJ1-5	TRBV29-1	NA	TRBD1	TGCAGCGTAGCATTGACAGGGGGCGGCAATCAGCCCCAGCATTTT	CSVALTGGGNQPQHF
TRBJ2-1	TRBV14	NA	NA	TGTGCCAGCAGCCACGGCGCGGGACCAGAGCAGTTCTTC	CASSHGAGPEQFF
TRBJ2-5	TRBV7-9	NA	NA	TGTGCCAGCAGCCCCCCCTGGGGACAAGAGACCCAGTACTTC	CASSPPWGQETQYF
TRBJ2-3	TRBV6-4	NA	TRBD1	TGTGCCAGCAGTTGGATGATCGGGACAGGAAGCACAGATACGCAGTATTTT	CASSWMIGTGSTDTQYF
TRBJ1-2	TRBV5-1	few	NA	TGCGCCAGCAGCTCGGCCCAGCAGGTGGATGGCTACACCTTC	CASSSAQQVDGYTF
TRBJ1-2	TRBV29-1	NA	NA	TGCAGCGTTGAAGAGGCCGCGAGGGGCTACACCTTC	CSVEEAARGYTF
TRBJ2-4	TRBV5-4	NA	NA	TGTGCCATCCACACGACGGGGGCGATAGCCAAAAACATTCAGTACTTC	CAIHTTGAIAKNIQYF
TRBJ1-1	TRBV5-1	NA	NA	TGCGCCAGCAGCTTGGAGATCGGCACTGAAGCTTTCTTT	CASSLEIGTEAFF
TRBJ2-1	TRBV7-2	once	NA	TGTGCCAGCAGCTTAGTTTCTGGGACATTTAATGAGCAGTTCTTC	CASSLVSGTFNEQFF
TRBJ2-7	TRBV19	NA	NA	TGTGCCAGTAGTTGGGGACTGGGCGAGCAGTACTTC	CASSWGLGEQYF
TRBJ1-1	TRBV5-1	NA	NA	TGCGCCAGCAGTTATGAATATGGTGAAGCTTTCTTT	CASSYEYGEAFF
TRBJ1-1	TRBV6-1	NA	NA	TGTGCCAGCAGTTCAGGGACTGAAGCTTTCTTT	CASSSGTEAFF
TRBJ1-1	TRBV7-2	once	NA	TGTGCCAGCATTGGTCCCGGGATTCACACTGAAGCTTTCTTT	CASIGPGIHTEAFF
TRBJ1-1	TRBV5-5	NA	NA	TGTGCCAGCAGCAGCTTAATGGGGCCGGAAGCTTTCTTT	CASSSLMGPEAFF
TRBJ2-5	TRBV5-6	NA	TRBD2	TGTGCCAGCAGCAGGACTAGCGGGCACCAAGAGACCCAGTACTTC	CASSRTSGHQETQYF
TRBJ1-2	TRBV11-3	NA	NA	TGTGCCAGCAGCAACGGGACGAACTATGGCTACACCTTC	CASSNGTNYGYTF
TRBJ2-3	TRBV7-9	NA	NA	TGTGCCAGCAGCCAAGGAAGCGAGCACACAGATACGCAGTATTTT	CASSQGSEHTDTQYF
TRBJ2-7	TRBV5-6	few	NA	TGTGCCAGCAGCTCCCTGGGGGGCTCCTACGAGCAGTACTTC	CASSSLGGSYEQYF
TRBJ2-1	TRBV6-5	NA	TRBD1	TGTGCCAGCAGTCAACAGGGGGGCTACAATGAGCAGTTCTTC	CASSQQGGYNEQFF
TRBJ1-6	TRBV9	NA	NA	TGTGCCAGCAGCGTAGGTGGAAATTCACCCCTCCACTTT	CASSVGGNSPLHF
TRBJ2-2	TRBV5-1	NA	NA	TGCGCCAGCAGCTTGGGTGTTGGCACCGGGGAGCTGTTTTTT	CASSLGVGTGELFF
TRBJ1-1	TRBV25-1	NA	NA	TGTGCCAGCAAGATGGTGACTGAAGCTTTCTTT	CASKMVTEAFF
TRBJ1-4	TRBV29-1	few	NA	TGCAGCGCCATCGGGAGCCCAACTAATGAAAAACTGTTTTTT	CSAIGSPTNEKLFF
TRBJ2-7	TRBV19	NA	TRBD2	TGTGCCAGTAGTTCTCACCGGGACTACAACTACGAGCAGTACTTC	CASSSHRDYNYEQYF
TRBJ2-7	TRBV19	NA	NA	TGTGCCAGTACCTCGGGACCCGCAAGCGAGCAGTACTTC	CASTSGPASEQYF
TRBJ2-7	TRBV7-9	NA	TRBD1	TGTGCCAGCAGCCAGCTTACAGGGGCGCAAAGCTCCTACGAGCAGTACTTC	CASSQLTGAQSSYEQYF
TRBJ2-3	TRBV5-1	once	NA	TGCGCCAGCAGCTTGGTCGCGGGGGCCCCAGATACGCAGTATTTT	CASSLVAGAPDTQYF
TRBJ1-5	TRBV7-9	medium-sized	TRBD1	TGTGCCAGCAGCTCCGGACAGGGGGAAGAACAGCCCCAGCATTTT	CASSSGQGEEQPQHF
TRBJ1-4	TRBV27	NA	NA	TGTGCCAGCAGTTTATTTACCAGTAGGAATGAAAAACTGTTTTTT	CASSLFTSRNEKLFF
TRBJ1-2	TRBV4-2	NA	NA	TGTGCCAGCAGCCAAGAAGCTCCTTTGCCGCAGGGGCAATATGGCTACACCTTC	CASSQEAPLPQGQYGYTF
TRBJ1-1	TRBV7-6	NA	TRBD1	TGTGCCAGCAGCGTATCTTCAGGGGGCACTGAAGCTTTCTTT	CASSVSSGGTEAFF
TRBJ1-2	TRBV30	NA	TRBD1	TGTGCCTGGAGTAGGGACAGGGAGGATGAAGGCTACACCTTC	CAWSRDREDEGYTF
TRBJ2-1	TRBV27	NA	TRBD2	TGTGCCAGCAGCCCGGACTTCGGCGGGGGGTGGAATGAGCAGTTCTTC	CASSPDFGGGWNEQFF
TRBJ2-7	TRBV9	NA	NA	TGTGCCAGCAGCGTAGGTGGTAACGAGCAGTACTTC	CASSVGGNEQYF
TRBJ1-5	TRBV2	NA	NA	TGTGCCAGCAGTGAGGGGATCAGCAATCAGCCCCAGCATTTT	CASSEGISNQPQHF
TRBJ1-5	TRBV5-1	NA	NA	TGCGCCAGCAGTGGGGTTAAGCTCACGGACCCCAGCAATCAGCCCCAGCATTTT	CASSGVKLTDPSNQPQHF
TRBJ2-2	TRBV15	NA	NA	TGTGCCACTAGTATCTTCTTGGACGGGGAGCTGTTTTTT	CATSIFLDGELFF
TRBJ1-1	TRBV7-9	NA	NA	TGTGCCAGCAGCATACTGGGAGGGAACACTGAAGCTTTCTTT	CASSILGGNTEAFF